These 4 T cell receptor beta chains share one sample of origin, sequenced in a study of early T cells in non-severe SARS-CoV-2 infection. Using its own MiXCR run on the 5' RACE reads, TCRdb lists one record per CDR3 protein. Here the sample spans some 30,000 distinct CDR3 sequences, about 4.5% being singletons. What was sequenced was whole blood. These receptors came from an adult who was a healthcare worker with PCR-confirmed SARS-CoV-2 infection or an uninfected control (not recorded which).

V usage is TRBV18 and J usage is TRBJ1-1, with no clear D. Trimming took 2 bases from V and 1 from J, leaving 14 bases between them. CDR3 length equals 16 residues. Germline CDR1 reads KGHSH; CDR2 reads LQKENI. The CDR3 DNA reads TGTGCCAGCTCACCAGGTCTGGGGTTTGGGAACACTGAAGCTTTCTTT. Translating it yields CASSPGLGFGNTEAFF.

The genes are TRBV30 and TRBJ2-7, with D perhaps TRBD2 (5 bases). Trimming shortened V by 3 bases and J by 3 bases, and 12 bases separated the two germline ends. The CDR3 runs 13 residues. Germline V lookup: CDR1 GTSNPN, CDR2 SVGIG (reference sequence). The CDR3 protein is CAWSGGRSYEQYF. The CDR3 DNA follows: TGTGCCTGGAGCGGAGGACGGAGCTACGAGCAGTACTTC.

In its sample, this clonotype was seen many times. The CDR3 loop is CASIPLGGLEDNEQFF. The CDR3 DNA sequence: TGTGCCAGCATCCCCTTGGGGGGACTAGAGGACAATGAGCAGTTCTTC. The rearrangement joins TRBV5-5 to TRBJ2-1, with 8 nucleotides matching TRBD2. The germline V gene has CDR1 SGHKS and CDR2 YYEKEE (reference sequence). Losses at the gene ends were 6 bases for V and 5 bases for J; bases not matched to a gene: 13. This CDR3 region has 16 residues.

This clonotype was seen at least ten times. This sequence joins TRBV7-9 and TRBJ2-5; TRBD2 matches at 7 bases. Germline assignment: CDR1 SEHNR and CDR2 FQNEAQ (reference sequence). This CDR3 has 14 amino acids. Trimming took 3 bases from V and 4 from J; bases not matched to a gene: 5. The CDR3 region is CASSFLREGETQYF. In nucleotides, the CDR3 is TGTGCCAGCAGCTTTCTGAGGGAGGGAGAGACCCAGTACTTC.